This T cell receptor (beta chain) was documented in a study of blood T cell repertoires in COVID-19. The wider study: Some COVID-19 samples were acute and others convalescent; all came from the United States, Italy and Spain. From T cells, B-cell-depleted T cells, or PBMCs came the material, which was cDNA or gDNA.

The CDR3 sequence is 14 residues long. V lost 3 bases to trimming and J lost 2 bases, with 11 bases between them. Germline V gene sequence: CDR1 SGDLS, CDR2 YYNGEE. Original handling: Scientists estimated how many nucleated cells there were by amplifying reference gene primers. Produced via immunoSEQ multiplex PCR; TCRdb's table is partial and in-frame only. V, J and clone size reflect that table, while D and trimming were determined from the DNA. The data hold around 150,000 clones, with around 84% observed a single time. This clonotype was obtained from a man between 65 and 85 years old with acute or convalescent COVID-19. The chain has TRBV9 and TRBJ1-2, with D perhaps TRBD1 (5 bases). Sequencing was done on a sample of peripheral blood. CDR3 protein: CASSAHDRNYGYTF. DNA of the CDR3: TGTGCCAGCAGCGCCCATGACAGAAACTATGGCTACACCTTC.